The T cell receptor beta chain described here comes from a study of T cell responses to AZD1222 COVID-19 vaccine. The length of the CDR3 is 15 residues. Germline lookup yields CDR1 SEHNR and CDR2 FQNEAQ (reference sequence). V was clipped by 5 bases and J by 3 bases; unmatched bases: 5. This clone was seen a single time. Profiling relied on immunoSEQ multiplex PCR, and the TCRdb table lists in-frame clones only, not all of them. This table has 200,000 or so clones, about 90% appearing once. The specimen was peripheral blood, collected on day 0 of AZD1222 vaccination. The chain links TRBV7-9 to TRBJ1-3, with 9 bases lining up with TRBD1. The receptor's source is an adult in good health. The CDR3 DNA reads TGTGCCAGCAGCCCACAGGGGGCGGGTGGAAACACCATATATTTT. It codes for CASSPQGAGGNTIYF.